One and the same sample provided the 19 T cell receptor beta chains below, sequenced in a study of human T cells and chemical hapten exposure. Each CDR3 protein is one row after TCRdb ran MiXCR on the RACE reads. Among tens of thousands of distinct CDR3 sequences listed, about a tenth were seen once. Time point given: patch test 3, about 24 weeks after DPC sensitization. Treatment: therapeutic diphenylcyclopropenone sensitization with weekly scalp DPC. Sequencing used whole blood, obtained in connection with sensitization to the hapten diphenylcyclopropenone (DPC). Receptors originate from a woman younger than 45 with alopecia areata. Some clones in this sample may be carry-over from other donors' samples.

This clonotype was counted at least ten times. V is TRBV7-9 and J is TRBJ2-6, with D uncertain. The germline V gene encodes CDR1 SEHNR and CDR2 FQNEAQ (reference sequence). The CDR3 is made up of 15 amino acids. Trimming pared 0 bases from V and 4 bases from J, leaving 7 bases between. The CDR3 bases are TGTGCCAGCAGCTTAGCATATACCGGGGCCAACGTCCTGACTTTC. It specifies CASSLAYTGANVLTF.

This clonotype was recorded many times. The chain couples TRBV20-1 to TRBJ1-6; D is unclear. Trimming removed 1 base from V and 11 bases from J, with 15 bases in between. The V gene's germline CDR1 is DFQATT and CDR2 SNEGSKA (reference sequence). The CDR3 extends over 14 amino acids. This CDR3 is CSARADPPGPPLHF. For the CDR3, the DNA is TGCAGTGCTAGAGCTGACCCCCCCGGGCCACCCCTCCACTTT.

The V and J genes are TRBV7-9 and TRBJ2-1; D not resolved. There are 16 residues in the CDR3. The V gene lost 4 bases and the J gene lost 0 bases, with 13 bases spanning the gap. Germline V gene lookup returns CDR1 SEHNR and CDR2 FQNEAQ (reference sequence). The CDR3 region is CASSSQLAVSYNEQFF. Written as DNA, the CDR3 is TGTGCCAGCAGCTCTCAACTTGCAGTCTCCTACAATGAGCAGTTCTTC.

This clonotype was counted many times. The J gene is TRBJ2-1, the V gene TRBV7-3; D may correspond to TRBD1 or TRBD2 (5 bases each). The CDR3 runs 13 residues. Trimming left V 4 bases short and J 8 bases short, with 12 bases between. Germline CDR1 is SGHTA and CDR2 is FQGTGA. The CDR3 region has the DNA TGTGCCAGCAGCTCCACCGGGGCGGATGAGCAGTTCTTC. It yields the protein CASSSTGADEQFF. The complete variable domain, with remaining parts taken from reference TRBV7-3 and TRBJ2-1, reads GAGVSQTPSNKVTEKGKYVELRCDPISGHTALYWYRQSLGQGPEFLIYFQGTGAADDSGLPNDRFFAVRPEGSVSTLKIQRTERGDSAVYLCASSSTGADEQFFGPGTRLTVL.

This clonotype was observed a few times. The genes are TRBV18 and TRBJ1-5, with a possible D match to TRBD1 (5 bases). Germline V gene data show CDR1 as KGHSH and CDR2 as LQKENI. The CDR3 is 15 residues long. Trimming pared 2 bases from V and 2 bases from J, leaving 10 bases between. CDR3: CASSPSGSGNQPQHF. The DNA of the CDR3 is TGTGCCAGCTCACCATCAGGGTCGGGCAATCAGCCCCAGCATTTT.

This clonotype was seen many times. The chain recombines TRBV28 with TRBJ1-2, with D maybe TRBD1 (6 bases). From germline, CDR1 is MDHEN and CDR2 SYDVKM. This CDR3 region has 13 residues. V lost 4 bases to trimming and J lost 8 bases, with 14 bases between them. This chain's CDR3 is CASSSRTDRGYTF. The CDR3 DNA is TGTGCCAGCAGTTCTCGGACAGACCGCGGCTACACCTTC.

There are many counts of this clonotype. The chain carries TRBV29-1 and TRBJ2-3; the D gene is possibly TRBD1 (5 bases). Trimming removed 2 bases at V and 4 bases at J, with 10 bases between. The germline V gene has CDR1 SQVTM and CDR2 ANQGSEA. This CDR3 region has 13 residues. CDR3 sequence reads: CSVESAGSDTQYF. In DNA form, the CDR3 reads TGCAGCGTTGAATCGGCAGGGTCAGATACGCAGTATTTT.

This clonotype was seen only a few times. The chain is built from TRBV7-2 and TRBJ2-3, with unresolved D. Trimming removed 1 base from V and 0 bases from J, with 8 bases in between. There are 15 residues in the CDR3. Germline V lookup: CDR1 SGHTA, CDR2 FQGNSA. This CDR3 is CASSLVGISTDTQYF. The CDR3 DNA sequence: TGTGCCAGCAGCTTAGTAGGGATCAGCACAGATACGCAGTATTTT. Filled out from reference TRBV7-2 and TRBJ2-3, the complete variable domain reads GAGVSQSPSNKVTEKGKDVELRCDPISGHTALYWYRQSLGQGLEFLIYFQGNSAPDKSGLPSDRFSAERTGGSVSTLTIQRTQQEDSAVYLCASSLVGISTDTQYFGPGTRLTVL.

This clonotype was observed once. V and J are TRBV5-6 and TRBJ2-1, with D hard to call. CDR1 and CDR2 from the germline V gene are SGHDT and YYEEEE. The CDR3 has 13 amino acids. Between the trimmed V and J ends, which lost 0 bases and 9 bases, there was a span of 10 bases. The CDR3 DNA follows: TGTGCCAGCAGCTTGGATGTTGGTAGTGAGCAGTTCTTC. Translated: CASSLDVGSEQFF.

This clonotype turned up a few times. J is TRBJ2-7 and V is TRBV11-2; the match to TRBD2 covers 8 bases. With V trimmed by 5 bases and J by 4 bases, 13 bases remained unmatched. CDR3 size: 16 residues. Germline V gene sequence: CDR1 SGHAT, CDR2 FQNNGV. The DNA of the CDR3 is TGTGCCAGCAGCGGTGGGGTCCGAGGCGGGAGGTACGAGCAGTACTTC. Protein sequence: CASSGGVRGGRYEQYF. The complete variable domain, with remaining parts taken from reference TRBV11-2 and TRBJ2-7, reads EAGVAQSPRYKIIEKRQSVAFWCNPISGHATLYWYQQILGQGPKLLIQFQNNGVVDDSQLPKDRFSAERLKGVDSTLKIQPAKLEDSAVYLCASSGGVRGGRYEQYFGPGTRLTVT.

This clonotype was seen only a few times. The chain joins TRBV18 to TRBJ1-1, with 7 bases matching TRBD1. With 3 bases clipped from V and 7 bases from J, the junction kept 2 bases outside the gene matches. Germline CDR1 is KGHSH and CDR2 is LQKENI. The CDR3 length is 12 residues. CDR3 sequence reads: CASSPRQGEAFF. CDR3 coding DNA: TGTGCCAGCTCACCCCGACAGGGTGAAGCTTTCTTT.

This clonotype came up many times. Written as DNA, the CDR3 is TGTGCCAGCAGTTCCTCGGGCCCAGAATACCTCCACTTT. Its translation: CASSSSGPEYLHF. The gene calls are TRBV28 and TRBJ1-6; D remains ambiguous. This CDR3 region has 13 residues. Germline values: CDR1 MDHEN, CDR2 SYDVKM. The ends were cut back, 4 bases at V and 15 bases at J, with 16 bases in the middle.

On this clonotype: One end of the junction does not line up with germline, which may come from a read error. V usage is TRBV7-7 and J usage is TRBJ2-2; possible D gene TRBD2, 5 bases. In germline, CDR1 is SSHAT, CDR2 FNYEAQ (reference sequence). The CDR3 runs 13 residues. The CDR3 nucleotides are TGTGCCAGCAGCTGGAGTAACACCGGGGAGCCGTTTTTT. Translation gives CASSWSNTGEPFF. Combining the CDR3 with reference TRBV7-7 and TRBJ2-2 gives the whole variable domain GAGVSQSPRYKVTKRGQDVTLRCDPISSHATLYWYQQALGQGPEFLTYFNYEAQPDKSGLPSDRFSAERPEGSISTLTIQRTEQRDSAMYRCASSWSNTGEPFFGEGSRLTVL.

There are many counts of this clonotype. This rearrangement joins TRBV19 to TRBJ2-7; 12 bases align to TRBD2. Germline V gene data show CDR1 as LNHDA and CDR2 as SQIVND (reference sequence). This CDR3 is built from 14 residues. Unmatched junction bases numbered 4, after V lost 7 bases and J lost 3 bases. The DNA for the CDR3 is TGTGCCAGTACCCCGACTAGCGGGAGCTACGAGCAGTACTTC. Amino acids: CASTPTSGSYEQYF.

This rearrangement joins TRBV20-1 to TRBJ2-4; D is ambiguous. The length of the CDR3 is 15 residues. V lost 1 base and J lost 0, with 10 bases in between. The germline V gene has CDR1 DFQATT and CDR2 SNEGSKA (reference sequence). CDR3 sequence (DNA): TGCAGTGCTAGAGGGGTCTCCATAGCCAAAAACATTCAGTACTTC. The encoded protein is CSARGVSIAKNIQYF.

The chain uses TRBV20-1 and TRBJ2-1; TRBD1 matches at 7 bases. The V gene's germline CDR1 is DFQATT and CDR2 SNEGSKA (reference sequence). Losses at the gene ends were 6 bases for V and 2 bases for J; bases not matched to a gene: 10. The CDR3 covers 15 residues. The CDR3 nucleotides are TGCAGTGCGAATGGCCGGGACAGCCCCTACAATGAGCAGTTCTTC. Translating it yields CSANGRDSPYNEQFF.

The rearrangement uses TRBV18 and TRBJ1-1; maybe TRBD1 (5 bases). The CDR3 length is 14 residues. V lost 5 bases and J lost 0, with 10 bases in between. Looked up from germline, CDR1 is KGHSH and CDR2 is LQKENI. In DNA form, the CDR3 reads TGTGCCAGCTCATCACAGGACATGAACACTGAAGCTTTCTTT. This translates into CASSSQDMNTEAFF.

This clonotype was seen a few times. The genes are TRBV2 and TRBJ1-5; TRBD1 might be the D (5 bases). V was trimmed by 1 base and J by 0 bases, leaving 19 bases between them. The CDR3 is made up of 19 amino acids. CDR1 and CDR2 from the germline V gene are SNHLY and FYNNEI. The CDR3 sequence: CASSEGILAGPYSNQPQHF. CDR3 DNA: TGTGCCAGCAGTGAAGGAATTTTGGCAGGGCCTTATAGCAATCAGCCCCAGCATTTT.

The table lists this clonotype with many counts. The rearrangement uses TRBV20-1 and TRBJ2-7, with TRBD2 matching 7 bases. Germline values: CDR1 DFQATT, CDR2 SNEGSKA (reference sequence). V trimming: 0 bases; J trimming: 2 bases; junction bases outside the gene matches: 7. This CDR3 region has 15 residues. CDR3 in amino acids: CSARETRESPYEQYF. The CDR3 DNA reads as TGCAGTGCTAGAGAGACGCGGGAGAGCCCCTACGAGCAGTACTTC.